The clone carrying this TCR beta chain was seen at least ten times. No antigen is known for it. TCR beta CDR3 regions were amplified from RNA transcripts. TCR CDR3 regions were first amplified by RT-PCR with HTBI primers. Each CDR3 protein is one row after TCRdb ran MiXCR on the multiplex PCR reads. The sample lists approximately 250,000 distinct CDR3 sequences, approximately 25% occurring once. Active moderate-to-severe ophthalmopathy, Clinical Activity Score at least 3, NOSPECS at least 4, under 3 months' duration. This entry comes from a study of T cells in Graves' hyperthyroidism and ophthalmopathy. Study-wide results and caveats: The model made its ophthalmopathy prediction, and onset followed a median about 5.9 months later.

Germline values: CDR1 SGHRS, CDR2 YFSETQ. V was cut by 4 bases and J by 2 bases, with 12 bases left in between. CDR3 length: 14 residues. The specimen was blood. The sequence was collected from a woman between 40 and 55 years old with Graves' ophthalmopathy. V usage is TRBV5-1 and J usage is TRBJ1-1; no clear D gene. The CDR3 spells CASSPAGQNTEAFF. In DNA form, the CDR3 reads TGCGCCAGCAGCCCCGCTGGGCAAAACACTGAAGCTTTCTTT.